This TCR beta chain was sequenced during a study of lymphopenia after photon versus proton radiotherapy. Details on this clone: Its antigen is not identified.

Broader study findings: Post-nadir TCR diversity decline inversely tracked overall survival among those who died.

TCRdb's copy holds only in-frame clones and misses some; the assay was immunoSEQ multiplex PCR. The top ten clones hold about a tenth of a sample with roughly 18,000 clones, around nine tenths of them seen once. The source of this sequence is a man aged 70 or older with pancreatic cancer. Material: peripheral blood, obtained from a patient treated with proton-based radiotherapy.

The CDR3 DNA is TGTGCCAGCAGAGATGAAGGATATGTGAAGACCCAGTACTTC. Its translation: CASRDEGYVKTQYF. The chain joins TRBV2 to TRBJ2-5; no clear D gene. V was cut by 6 bases and J by 6 bases, with 17 bases left in between. This CDR3 is 14 amino acids long. The germline gives CDR1 SNHLY, CDR2 FYNNEI.